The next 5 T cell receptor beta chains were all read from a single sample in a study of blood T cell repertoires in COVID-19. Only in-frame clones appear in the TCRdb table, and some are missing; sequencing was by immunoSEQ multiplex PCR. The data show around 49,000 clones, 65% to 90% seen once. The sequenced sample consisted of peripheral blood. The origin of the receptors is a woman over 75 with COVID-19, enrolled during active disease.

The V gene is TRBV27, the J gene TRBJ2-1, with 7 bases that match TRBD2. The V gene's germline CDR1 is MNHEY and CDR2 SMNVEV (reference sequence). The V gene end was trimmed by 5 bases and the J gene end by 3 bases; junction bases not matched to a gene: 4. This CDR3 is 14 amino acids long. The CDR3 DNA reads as TGTGCCAGCAGTGGACTAGTAGGCTACAATGAGCAGTTCTTC. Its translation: CASSGLVGYNEQFF.

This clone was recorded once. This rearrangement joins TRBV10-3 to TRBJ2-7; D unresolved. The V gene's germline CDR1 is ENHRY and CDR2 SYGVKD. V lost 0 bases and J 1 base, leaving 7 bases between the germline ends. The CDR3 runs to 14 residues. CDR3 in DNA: TGTGCCATCAGTGAGTCGCCGACTTCCTACGAGCAGTACTTC. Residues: CAISESPTSYEQYF.

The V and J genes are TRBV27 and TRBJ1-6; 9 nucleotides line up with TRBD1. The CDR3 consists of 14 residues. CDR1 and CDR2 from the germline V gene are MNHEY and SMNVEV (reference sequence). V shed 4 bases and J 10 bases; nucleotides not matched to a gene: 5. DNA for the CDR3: TGTGCCAGCAGTTCGGGACAGGGCAACTCACCCCTCCACTTT. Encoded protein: CASSSGQGNSPLHF.

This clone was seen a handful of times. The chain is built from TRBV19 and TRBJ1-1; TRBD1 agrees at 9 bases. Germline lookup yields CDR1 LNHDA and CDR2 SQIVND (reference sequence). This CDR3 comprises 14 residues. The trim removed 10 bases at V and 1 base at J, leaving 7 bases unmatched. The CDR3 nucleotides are TGTGCCACACAACAGGGGGCGAAGAACACTGAAGCTTTCTTT. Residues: CATQQGAKNTEAFF.

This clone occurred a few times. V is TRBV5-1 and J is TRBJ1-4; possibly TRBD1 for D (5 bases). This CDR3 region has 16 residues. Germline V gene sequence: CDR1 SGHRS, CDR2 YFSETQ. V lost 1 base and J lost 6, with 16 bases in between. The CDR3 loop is CASSLSAGRIDEKLFF. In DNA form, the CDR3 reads TGCGCCAGCAGCTTGAGTGCAGGGCGGATTGATGAAAAACTGTTTTTT.